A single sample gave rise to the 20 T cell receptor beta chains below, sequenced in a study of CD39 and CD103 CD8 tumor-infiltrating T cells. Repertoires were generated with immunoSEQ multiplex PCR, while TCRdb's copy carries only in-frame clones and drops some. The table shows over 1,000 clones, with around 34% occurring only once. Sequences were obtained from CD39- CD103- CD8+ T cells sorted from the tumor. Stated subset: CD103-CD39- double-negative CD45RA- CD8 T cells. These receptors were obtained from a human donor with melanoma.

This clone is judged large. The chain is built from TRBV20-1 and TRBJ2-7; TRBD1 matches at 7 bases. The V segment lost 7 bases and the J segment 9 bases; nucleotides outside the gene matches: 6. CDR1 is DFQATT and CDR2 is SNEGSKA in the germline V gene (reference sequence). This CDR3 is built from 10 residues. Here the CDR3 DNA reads TGCAGTGTCAAACAGGGGTCGCAGTACTTC. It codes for CSVKQGSQYF.

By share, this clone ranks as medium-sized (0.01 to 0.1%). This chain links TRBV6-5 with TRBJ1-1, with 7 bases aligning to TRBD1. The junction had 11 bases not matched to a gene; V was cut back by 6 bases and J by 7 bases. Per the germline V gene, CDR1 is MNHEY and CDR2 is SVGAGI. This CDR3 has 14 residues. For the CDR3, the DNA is TGTGCCAGCAGCTCCGAGGGGGCCCCCTGTGAAGCTTTCTTT. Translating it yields CASSSEGAPCEAFF.

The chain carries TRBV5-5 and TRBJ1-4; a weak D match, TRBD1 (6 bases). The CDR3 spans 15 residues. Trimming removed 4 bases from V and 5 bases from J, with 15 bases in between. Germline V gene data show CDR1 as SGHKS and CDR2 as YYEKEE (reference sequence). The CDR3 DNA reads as TGTGCCAGCAGCCCACCGACAGGCCTAAATGAAAAACTGTTTTTT. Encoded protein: CASSPPTGLNEKLFF.

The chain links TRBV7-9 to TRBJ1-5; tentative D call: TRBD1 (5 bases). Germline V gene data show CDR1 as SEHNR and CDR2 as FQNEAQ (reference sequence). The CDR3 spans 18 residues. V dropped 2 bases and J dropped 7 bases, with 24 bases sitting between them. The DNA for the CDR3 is TGTGCCAGCAGCTTAAGCGTAAGTGGAGGGGAAAGAGGGCAGCCCCAGCATTTT. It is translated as CASSLSVSGGERGQPQHF.

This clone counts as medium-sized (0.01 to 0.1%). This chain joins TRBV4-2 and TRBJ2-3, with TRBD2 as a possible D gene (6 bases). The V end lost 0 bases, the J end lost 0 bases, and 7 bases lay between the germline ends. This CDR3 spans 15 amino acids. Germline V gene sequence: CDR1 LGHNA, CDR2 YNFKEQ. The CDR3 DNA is TGTGCCAGCAGCCAAGAGGACTATAGCACAGATACGCAGTATTTT. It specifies CASSQEDYSTDTQYF.

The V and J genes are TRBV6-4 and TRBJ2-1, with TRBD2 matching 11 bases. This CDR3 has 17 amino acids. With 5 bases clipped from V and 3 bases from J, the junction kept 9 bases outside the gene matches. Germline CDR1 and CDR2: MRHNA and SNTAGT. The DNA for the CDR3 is TGTGCCAGCAGTTTACACCCGACTAGCGGGATCTACAATGAGCAGTTCTTC. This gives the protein CASSLHPTSGIYNEQFF.

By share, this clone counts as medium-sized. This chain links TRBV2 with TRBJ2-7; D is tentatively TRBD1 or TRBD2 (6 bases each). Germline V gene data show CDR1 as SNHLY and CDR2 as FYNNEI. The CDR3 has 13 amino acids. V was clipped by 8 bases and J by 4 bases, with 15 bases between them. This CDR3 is CASLRGPWYEQYF. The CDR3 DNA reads TGTGCCAGCCTCCGGGGGCCCTGGTACGAGCAGTACTTC.

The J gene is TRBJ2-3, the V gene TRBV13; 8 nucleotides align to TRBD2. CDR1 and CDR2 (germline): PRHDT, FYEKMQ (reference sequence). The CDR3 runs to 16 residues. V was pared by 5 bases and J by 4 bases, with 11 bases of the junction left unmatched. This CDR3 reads CASSTQDGGAADTQYF. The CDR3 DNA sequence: TGTGCCAGCAGCACCCAGGACGGGGGGGCCGCAGATACGCAGTATTTT.

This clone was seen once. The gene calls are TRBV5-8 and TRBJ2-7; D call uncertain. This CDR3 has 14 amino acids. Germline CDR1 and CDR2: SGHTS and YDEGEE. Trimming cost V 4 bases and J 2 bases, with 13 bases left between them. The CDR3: CASSNLERAYEQYF. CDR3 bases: TGTGCCAGCAGCAACCTGGAGCGAGCCTACGAGCAGTACTTC.

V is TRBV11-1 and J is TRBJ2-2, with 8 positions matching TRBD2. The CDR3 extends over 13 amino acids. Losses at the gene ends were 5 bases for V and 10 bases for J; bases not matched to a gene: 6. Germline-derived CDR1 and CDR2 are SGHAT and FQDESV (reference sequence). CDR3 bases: TGTGCCAGCAGCGAGTTCGGGGGGGAGGAGCTGTTTTTT. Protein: CASSEFGGEELFF. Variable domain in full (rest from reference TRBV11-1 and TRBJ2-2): EAEVAQSPRYKITEKSQAVAFWCDPISGHATLYWYRQILGQGPELLVQFQDESVVDDSQLPKDRFSAERLKGVDSTLKIQPAELGDSAMYLCASSEFGGEELFFGEGSRLTVL.

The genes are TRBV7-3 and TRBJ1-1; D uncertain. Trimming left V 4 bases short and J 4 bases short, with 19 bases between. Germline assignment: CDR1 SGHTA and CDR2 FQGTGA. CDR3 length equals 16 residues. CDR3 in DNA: TGTGCCAGCAGCTCCCTCGGTTCATACCGTGGCACTGAAGCTTTCTTT. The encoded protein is CASSSLGSYRGTEAFF.

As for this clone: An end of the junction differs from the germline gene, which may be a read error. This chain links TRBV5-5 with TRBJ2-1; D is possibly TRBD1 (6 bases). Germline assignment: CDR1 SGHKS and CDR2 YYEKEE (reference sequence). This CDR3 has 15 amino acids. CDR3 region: CASSQGRRAGYEQFF. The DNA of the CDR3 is TGCGCCAGCAGCCAGGGGCGCAGGGCAGGGTATGAGCAGTTCTTC. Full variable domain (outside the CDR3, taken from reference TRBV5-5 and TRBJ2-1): DAGVTQSPTHLIKTRGQQVTLRCSPISGHKSVSWYQQVLGQGPQFIFQYYEKEERGRGNFPDRFSARQFPNYSSELNVNALLLGDSALYLCASSQGRRAGYEQFFGPGTRLTVL.

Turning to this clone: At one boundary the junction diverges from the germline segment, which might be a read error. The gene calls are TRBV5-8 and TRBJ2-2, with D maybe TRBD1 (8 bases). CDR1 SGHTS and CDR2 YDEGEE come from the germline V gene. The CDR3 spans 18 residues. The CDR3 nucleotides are TGCGCCAGCAGCCAAGGACAGGGCGCTAGCGGAGCAGGTGGGGAGCTGTTTTTT. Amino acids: CASSQGQGASGAGGELFF.

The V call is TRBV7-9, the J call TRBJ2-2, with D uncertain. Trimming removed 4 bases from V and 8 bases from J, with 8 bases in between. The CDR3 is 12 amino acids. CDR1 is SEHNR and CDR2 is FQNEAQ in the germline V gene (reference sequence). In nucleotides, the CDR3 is TGTGCCAGCAGCTCTAGTTTTGGGGAGCTGTTTTTT. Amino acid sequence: CASSSSFGELFF.

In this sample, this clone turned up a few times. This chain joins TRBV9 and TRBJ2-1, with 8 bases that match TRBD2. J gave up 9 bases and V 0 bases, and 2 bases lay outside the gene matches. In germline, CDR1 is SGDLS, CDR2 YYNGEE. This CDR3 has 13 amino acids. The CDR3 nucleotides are TGTGCCAGCAGCGTAGCGGGAGGGGGTGAGCAGTTCTTC. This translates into CASSVAGGGEQFF.

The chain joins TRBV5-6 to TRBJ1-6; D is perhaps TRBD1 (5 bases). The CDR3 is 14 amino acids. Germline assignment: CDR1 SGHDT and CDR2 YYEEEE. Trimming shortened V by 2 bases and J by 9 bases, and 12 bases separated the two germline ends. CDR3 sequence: CASSFSIRGSPLHF. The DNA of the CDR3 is TGTGCCAGCAGCTTCTCCATAAGGGGTTCACCCCTCCACTTT.

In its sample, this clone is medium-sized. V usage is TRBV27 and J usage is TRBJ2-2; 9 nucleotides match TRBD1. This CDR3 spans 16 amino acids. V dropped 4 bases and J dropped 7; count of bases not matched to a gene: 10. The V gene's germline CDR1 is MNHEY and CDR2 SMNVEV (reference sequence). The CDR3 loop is CASSSGTGYDNGELFF. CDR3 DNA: TGTGCCAGCAGTTCCGGGACAGGGTATGACAACGGGGAGCTGTTTTTT.

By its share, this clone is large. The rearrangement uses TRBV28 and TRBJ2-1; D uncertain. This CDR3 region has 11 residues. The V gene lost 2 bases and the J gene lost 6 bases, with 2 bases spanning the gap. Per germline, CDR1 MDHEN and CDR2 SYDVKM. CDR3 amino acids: CASSLGNEQFF. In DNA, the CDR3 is TGTGCCAGCAGTTTAGGCAATGAGCAGTTCTTC.

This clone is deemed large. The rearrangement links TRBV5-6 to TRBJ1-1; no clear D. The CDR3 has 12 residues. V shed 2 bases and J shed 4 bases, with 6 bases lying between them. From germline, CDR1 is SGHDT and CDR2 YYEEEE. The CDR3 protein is CASSLRGTEAFF. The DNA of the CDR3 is TGTGCCAGCAGCTTACGAGGCACTGAAGCTTTCTTT.

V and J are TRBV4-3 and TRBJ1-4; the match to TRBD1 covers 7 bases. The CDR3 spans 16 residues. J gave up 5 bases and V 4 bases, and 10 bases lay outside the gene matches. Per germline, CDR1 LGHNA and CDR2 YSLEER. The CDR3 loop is CASSPGRGIFNEKLFF. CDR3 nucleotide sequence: TGCGCCAGCAGCCCCGGCAGGGGGATCTTCAATGAAAAACTGTTTTTT.